This TCR beta chain derives from a study of Ad26.COV2.S vaccination and SARS-CoV-2 variants. Study overall: Enrolled in COV1001, the donor was in the Ad26.COV2.S trial arm, which received the vaccine.

Stated treatment: some 20 received Ad26.COV2.S at low or high dose, single or two shots; about five received placebo; per-sample allocation not given. Day 63 following the first vaccine or placebo injection was when the samples were taken. Germline CDR1 and CDR2: LGHNA and YSLEER. CDR3 length equals 13 residues. V was clipped by 1 base and J by 6 bases, with 10 bases between them. Method: immunoSEQ multiplex PCR; TCRdb's copy keeps in-frame clones and lacks some. Of about 450,000 clones detected, roughly 89% appear once; the ten largest clones hold approximately 2.5%. The specimen comprised peripheral blood, sampled in a trial of Ad26.COV2.S vaccine versus placebo. The V call is TRBV4-3, the J call TRBJ2-7; D not certain. The sequence was collected from a person between 18 and 60 years old who received the Ad26.COV2.S COVID-19 vaccine or a placebo. The CDR3 sequence: CASSQVFRAEQYF. CDR3 nucleotides: TGCGCCAGCAGCCAAGTTTTCCGGGCCGAGCAGTACTTC.